These 16 T cell receptor beta chains came from one sample sequenced in a study of CD8 T cells in Susac syndrome. An amount of RNA that ranged from roughly 0.5 to 1 ug was reverse transcribed with random hexamers. From the immunoSEQ multiplex PCR reads, TCRdb called clonotypes with MiXCR, one entry per CDR3 protein. Of 150,000 to 200,000 distinct CDR3 sequences listed, around 94% are singletons. The source material was CD4+ T cells from PBMCs. The source of these receptors is a human donor in good health.

This clonotype was seen once. The genes are TRBV29-1 and TRBJ2-3; 8 bases align to TRBD1. J gave up 1 base and V 6 bases, and 9 bases lay outside the gene matches. CDR1 and CDR2 (germline): SQVTM, ANQGSEA. The CDR3 is 15 amino acids. The DNA for the CDR3 is TGCAGCGTCAACTTCTCGGGACAGGGCACAGATACGCAGTATTTT. This encodes CSVNFSGQGTDTQYF.

V is TRBV4-3 and J is TRBJ1-2; 7 bases match TRBD1. The germline V gene has CDR1 LGHNA and CDR2 YSLEER. Losses at the gene ends were 0 bases for V and 5 bases for J; bases not matched to a gene: 6. CDR3 size: 15 residues. CDR3 DNA sequence: TGCGCCAGCAGCCAAGATTACACACAGGGGTATGGCTACACCTTC. This gives the protein CASSQDYTQGYGYTF.

This clonotype was detected once. The V call is TRBV6-6, the J call TRBJ2-2, with 8 bases identical to TRBD1. Per germline, CDR1 MNHNY and CDR2 SVGAGI (reference sequence). V was clipped by 2 bases and J by 1 base; unmatched bases: 0. CDR3 length: 15 residues. The CDR3 protein is CASSYGQGNTGELFF. The CDR3 nucleotides read TGTGCCAGCAGTTACGGACAGGGGAACACCGGGGAGCTGTTTTTT.

This chain uses TRBV2 with TRBJ2-2; D unclear. The CDR3 runs 14 residues. The germline V gene encodes CDR1 SNHLY and CDR2 FYNNEI. Trimming removed 5 bases at V and 6 bases at J, with 13 bases between. The CDR3 region is CASSPEASAGELFF. The CDR3 region has the DNA TGTGCCAGCAGTCCGGAAGCTTCCGCCGGGGAGCTGTTTTTT.

This clonotype has just one count. V usage is TRBV3-1 and J usage is TRBJ2-6, with D maybe TRBD2 (6 bases). CDR3 length: 17 amino acids. Germline V lookup: CDR1 LGHDT, CDR2 YNNKEL (reference sequence). The ends were cut back, 5 bases at V and 4 bases at J, with 18 bases in the middle. The CDR3 DNA reads TGTGCCAGCAGCACTACTAGCAGGACTACCGGGGCCAACGTCCTGACTTTC. It yields the protein CASSTTSRTTGANVLTF. The whole variable domain, remainder taken from reference TRBV3-1 and TRBJ2-6, is DTAVSQTPKYLVTQMGNDKSIKCEQNLGHDTMYWYKQDSKKFLKIMFSYNNKELIINETVPNRFSPKSPDKAHLNLHINSLELGDSAVYFCASSTTSRTTGANVLTFGAGSRLTVL.

This chain joins TRBV18 and TRBJ2-3, with 8 bases identical to TRBD2. This CDR3 is 16 amino acids long. Per germline, CDR1 KGHSH and CDR2 LQKENI. J was trimmed by 6 bases and V by 3 bases; bases with no gene match: 11. CDR3 loop: CASSPRLAGSVDTQYF. CDR3 nucleotides: TGTGCCAGCTCACCTCGCCTAGCGGGTTCCGTGGATACGCAGTATTTT.

This sequence joins TRBV4-3 and TRBJ1-2; D not resolved. From germline, CDR1 is LGHNA and CDR2 YSLEER. V was clipped by 1 base and J by 1 base, with 7 bases between them. This CDR3 has 14 residues. The CDR3 reads CASSQVADNYGYTF. CDR3 DNA: TGCGCCAGCAGCCAAGTTGCCGATAACTATGGCTACACCTTC.

V and J are TRBV7-9 and TRBJ2-7; D uncertain. The germline V gene has CDR1 SEHNR and CDR2 FQNEAQ (reference sequence). The CDR3 loop spans 13 amino acids. V was trimmed by 5 bases and J by 2 bases, leaving 10 bases between them. This CDR3 reads CASSTYSTYEQYF. The CDR3 DNA sequence: TGTGCCAGCAGCACCTACAGCACCTACGAGCAGTACTTC.

The gene calls are TRBV4-3 and TRBJ1-1; perhaps TRBD1 as D (5 bases). The CDR3 contains 17 residues. Per the germline V gene, CDR1 is LGHNA and CDR2 is YSLEER. Trimming left V 0 bases short and J 3 bases short, with 17 bases between. The CDR3 DNA follows: TGCGCCAGCAGCCAAGACTCCTCCGGGACCCTGGACACTGAAGCTTTCTTT. Translation: CASSQDSSGTLDTEAFF.

V gene TRBV30 combines with J gene TRBJ2-2; TRBD2 is a possible D gene (6 bases). The CDR3 length is 14 residues. Trimming left V 3 bases short and J 1 base short, with 9 bases between. Germline V lookup: CDR1 GTSNPN, CDR2 SVGIG (reference sequence). Here the CDR3 DNA reads TGTGCCTGGAGCGGGGGACGGAACACCGGGGAGCTGTTTTTT. Encoded protein: CAWSGGRNTGELFF.

The chain employs TRBV6-5 and TRBJ2-1; 10 nucleotides align to TRBD2. From germline, CDR1 is MNHEY and CDR2 SVGAGI. The V and J ends lost 4 bases and 9 bases, in that order; junction bases with no gene match: 9. This CDR3 has 15 amino acids. The CDR3, as DNA: TGTGCCAGCAGTTGGGCCGGGACTAGCGCCGGTGAGCAGTTCTTC. This encodes CASSWAGTSAGEQFF.

V and J are TRBV4-3 and TRBJ2-1; the match to TRBD2 covers 8 bases. This CDR3 contains 18 residues. Germline loops: CDR1 LGHNA, CDR2 YSLEER. V lost 0 bases, J lost 1 base, and 8 bases stayed unmatched. The CDR3 coding sequence is TGCGCCAGCAGCCAAGATCGGGTCGCGGGGGGATCCTACAATGAGCAGTTCTTC. Translated: CASSQDRVAGGSYNEQFF.

This sequence joins TRBV25-1 and TRBJ1-1, with a tentative D call TRBD1 (5 bases). The V and J ends lost 2 bases and 3 bases respectively, with 7 bases between them. Germline CDR1 and CDR2: MGHDK and SYGVNS. The CDR3 covers 13 residues. The CDR3 DNA reads as TGTGCCAGCAGTGAAAACAGGCACACTGAAGCTTTCTTT. Its translation: CASSENRHTEAFF.

This clonotype appeared once. CDR3 bases: TGTGCCAGCAGTCCCCCCGGCAGCACTGAAGCTTTCTTT. It is translated as CASSPPGSTEAFF. The rearrangement uses TRBV12-3 or TRBV12-4 and TRBJ1-1; D unresolved. This CDR3 has 13 residues. Trimming shortened V by 5 bases and J by 4 bases, and 11 bases separated the two germline ends.

In nucleotides, the CDR3 is TGTGCCAGCACCGTGAATCGGGAGACCCAGTACTTC. It encodes CASTVNRETQYF. The V gene is TRBV5-6, the J gene TRBJ2-5; the D is unclear. V gave up 6 bases and J gave up 5 bases, with 11 bases separating them. Germline assignment: CDR1 SGHDT and CDR2 YYEEEE. CDR3 length: 12 amino acids. Together with reference TRBV5-6 and TRBJ2-5, the CDR3 gives the full variable domain: DAGVTQSPTHLIKTRGQQVTLRCSPKSGHDTVSWYQQALGQGPQFIFQYYEEEERQRGNFPDRFSGHQFPNYSSELNVNALLLGDSALYLCASTVNRETQYFGPGTRLLVL.

The V call is TRBV2, the J call TRBJ2-1; the D is unclear. Germline V gives CDR1 SNHLY, CDR2 FYNNEI. Trimming shortened V by 3 bases and J by 4 bases, and 10 bases separated the two germline ends. The CDR3 has 14 amino acids. CDR3 protein: CASSDYGRYNEQFF. The CDR3 DNA is TGTGCCAGCAGTGACTACGGCAGATACAATGAGCAGTTCTTC.